The clone carrying this TCR beta chain was counted a single time. This CDR3 spans 16 amino acids. V lost 0 bases, J lost 5 bases, and 6 bases stayed unmatched. Germline V gene sequence: CDR1 LNHNV, CDR2 YYDKDF (reference sequence). This record belongs to a study of blood T cell repertoires in COVID-19. Across the study: The study drew acute and convalescent COVID-19 samples from the United States, Italy and Spain. In each case, the material was cDNA or gDNA derived from T cells, B-cell-depleted T cells, or PBMCs.

How the authors handled the data: Reference gene primers were amplified, and this amplification served to estimate nucleated cell counts. The repertoire was sequenced with immunoSEQ multiplex PCR; TCRdb's copy has only in-frame clones and lacks some. From that table come the V and J calls and clone size; the DNA was used to work out D and trimming. Of about 80,000 clones listed, 65% to 85% were seen once; the top ten hold about 42%. Sequenced material: peripheral blood. This chain joins TRBV15 and TRBJ2-1; 8 bases align to TRBD2. The sequence came from a man of 80 years or more with active or convalescent COVID-19. Written as DNA, the CDR3 is TGTGCCACCAGCAGAGAGAGCGGGAGCCCCCACAATGAGCAGTTCTTC. Translated: CATSRESGSPHNEQFF.